A selection of T cell receptor beta chains follows, all from one sample in a study of shared clonotypes between healthy human individuals. Generated by immunoSEQ multiplex PCR, the TCRdb table keeps only in-frame clones and is missing some. This sample carries more than 2 million clones, 85% to 95% of them seen once, and the ten largest clones take about 1.6%. Sample: naive CD8+ T cells from PBMCs. The receptors shown here come from a man younger than 35 in good health. Some clones in this sample may be carry-over from other donors' samples. The CDR3 runs from the conserved cysteine through the conserved F or W. The D gene is left open where the match is weak. Rows give clone size only sometimes, using once, few, many, or a class for an expanded clone.

v_gene: TRBV15
abundance: .
d_gene: TRBD1
j_gene: TRBJ2-7
CDR3aa: CATSRGTGVNHEQYF
CDR3nt: TGTGCCACCAGCAGGGGGACAGGGGTTAACCACGAGCAGTACTTC

v_gene: TRBV7-9
abundance: .
d_gene: TRBD2
j_gene: TRBJ2-3
CDR3aa: CASSLGTSGEDTQYF
CDR3nt: TGTGCCAGCAGCTTAGGGACTAGCGGGGAAGATACGCAGTATTTT

v_gene: TRBV15
abundance: .
d_gene: .
j_gene: TRBJ1-1
CDR3aa: CATSSPGFFTEAFF
CDR3nt: TGTGCCACCAGCAGCCCAGGGTTTTTCACTGAAGCTTTCTTT

v_gene: TRBV19
abundance: .
d_gene: TRBD1
j_gene: TRBJ2-7
CDR3aa: CASSPITGVGDYEQYF
CDR3nt: TGTGCCAGTAGTCCAATTACAGGGGTGGGTGACTACGAGCAGTACTTC

v_gene: TRBV7-9
abundance: .
d_gene: .
j_gene: TRBJ1-1
CDR3aa: CASSFLRVGNTEAFF
CDR3nt: TGTGCCAGCAGCTTCCTCAGGGTAGGGAACACTGAAGCTTTCTTT

v_gene: TRBV19
abundance: .
d_gene: .
j_gene: TRBJ2-7
CDR3aa: CASSIQGWLEQYF
CDR3nt: TGTGCCAGTAGTATCCAGGGCTGGCTCGAGCAGTACTTC

v_gene: TRBV7-9
abundance: .
d_gene: .
j_gene: TRBJ1-5
CDR3aa: CASSLALGADSNQPQHF
CDR3nt: TGTGCCAGCAGCTTAGCGCTTGGCGCCGATAGCAATCAGCCCCAGCATTTT

v_gene: TRBV19
abundance: .
d_gene: .
j_gene: TRBJ1-1
CDR3aa: CASSIGGDTEAFF
CDR3nt: TGTGCCAGTAGTATTGGGGGGGACACTGAAGCTTTCTTT

v_gene: TRBV18
abundance: .
d_gene: TRBD2
j_gene: TRBJ2-1
CDR3aa: CASSVAGGNEQFF
CDR3nt: TGTGCCAGCTCAGTTGCGGGAGGCAATGAGCAGTTCTTC

v_gene: TRBV28
abundance: .
d_gene: .
j_gene: TRBJ1-5
CDR3aa: CATQVGVPSNQPQHF
CDR3nt: TGTGCCACCCAAGTCGGGGTCCCGAGCAATCAGCCCCAGCATTTT

v_gene: TRBV5-1
abundance: few
d_gene: .
j_gene: TRBJ1-1
CDR3aa: CASSLDRGVTEAFF
CDR3nt: TGCGCCAGCAGCTTGGATCGGGGGGTCACTGAAGCTTTCTTT

v_gene: TRBV7-6
abundance: .
d_gene: .
j_gene: TRBJ1-1
CDR3aa: CASSLAWGDMNTEAFF
CDR3nt: TGTGCCAGCAGCTTAGCGTGGGGAGACATGAACACTGAAGCTTTCTTT

v_gene: TRBV2
abundance: .
d_gene: .
j_gene: TRBJ2-5
CDR3aa: CASSEVEGSLEETQYF
CDR3nt: TGTGCCAGCAGTGAAGTTGAGGGGTCCTTGGAGGAGACCCAGTACTTC

v_gene: TRBV6-5
abundance: .
d_gene: .
j_gene: TRBJ2-7
CDR3aa: CASSYAQGDEQYF
CDR3nt: TGTGCCAGCAGTTACGCTCAGGGAGACGAGCAGTACTTC

v_gene: TRBV11-3
abundance: .
d_gene: .
j_gene: TRBJ2-7
CDR3aa: CASSLAGSGYEQYF
CDR3nt: TGTGCCAGCAGCTTAGCGGGGAGTGGCTACGAGCAGTACTTC

v_gene: TRBV2
abundance: .
d_gene: .
j_gene: TRBJ1-1
CDR3aa: CASSALTNTEAFF
CDR3nt: TGTGCCAGCAGTGCATTAACGAACACTGAAGCTTTCTTT

v_gene: TRBV9
abundance: .
d_gene: TRBD2
j_gene: TRBJ2-3
CDR3aa: CASSVSGRKTDTQYF
CDR3nt: TGTGCCAGCAGCGTTAGCGGGAGAAAAACAGATACGCAGTATTTT

v_gene: TRBV7-8
abundance: .
d_gene: .
j_gene: TRBJ1-3
CDR3aa: CASSPGRNAGNTIYF
CDR3nt: TGTGCCAGCAGCCCAGGCAGAAACGCTGGAAACACCATATATTTT

v_gene: TRBV6-1
abundance: .
d_gene: .
j_gene: TRBJ2-7
CDR3aa: CASNQRGQSYEQYF
CDR3nt: TGTGCCAGTAACCAACGCGGCCAGTCCTACGAGCAGTACTTC

v_gene: TRBV5-6
abundance: .
d_gene: TRBD2
j_gene: TRBJ2-7
CDR3aa: CASSLVLAGNAEQYF
CDR3nt: TGTGCCAGCAGCTTGGTACTAGCGGGGAATGCGGAGCAGTACTTC

v_gene: TRBV9
abundance: .
d_gene: TRBD2
j_gene: TRBJ2-1
CDR3aa: CASSAGLAGTEEQFF
CDR3nt: TGTGCCAGCAGCGCGGGACTAGCGGGGACCGAAGAGCAGTTCTTC

v_gene: TRBV28
abundance: .
d_gene: .
j_gene: TRBJ2-7
CDR3aa: CASSNSGPPTGEQYF
CDR3nt: TGTGCCAGCAGTAACTCGGGTCCCCCCACGGGGGAGCAGTACTTC

v_gene: TRBV18
abundance: .
d_gene: TRBD2
j_gene: TRBJ2-3
CDR3aa: CASSPPRTSGIPDTQYF
CDR3nt: TGTGCCAGCTCACCACCTAGAACTAGCGGGATTCCAGATACGCAGTATTTT

v_gene: TRBV7-3
abundance: .
d_gene: TRBD2
j_gene: TRBJ2-4
CDR3aa: CASSLGLAGGDGNIQYF
CDR3nt: TGTGCCAGCAGCTTAGGACTAGCGGGAGGGGATGGAAACATTCAGTACTTC

v_gene: TRBV9
abundance: .
d_gene: TRBD2
j_gene: TRBJ2-3
CDR3aa: CASSTSGLAPDTQYF
CDR3nt: TGTGCCAGCAGCACTTCGGGACTAGCTCCAGATACGCAGTATTTT

v_gene: TRBV27
abundance: .
d_gene: .
j_gene: TRBJ2-1
CDR3aa: CASSLPRGGEQFF
CDR3nt: TGTGCCAGCAGTTTGCCCAGGGGTGGTGAGCAGTTCTTC

v_gene: TRBV28
abundance: .
d_gene: .
j_gene: TRBJ2-1
CDR3aa: CASRKNRVGEQFF
CDR3nt: TGTGCCAGCAGAAAAAACAGGGTGGGTGAGCAGTTCTTC

v_gene: TRBV27
abundance: .
d_gene: .
j_gene: TRBJ2-7
CDR3aa: CASSFSQGLGEQYF
CDR3nt: TGTGCCAGCAGTTTCAGTCAGGGGTTGGGCGAGCAGTACTTC

v_gene: TRBV18
abundance: .
d_gene: .
j_gene: TRBJ2-5
CDR3aa: CASSPPLLLDSRYF
CDR3nt: TGTGCCAGCTCACCCCCCCTACTCCTCGACTCGCGGTACTTC

v_gene: TRBV7-8
abundance: .
d_gene: .
j_gene: TRBJ2-7
CDR3aa: CASSEIYEQYF
CDR3nt: TGTGCCAGCAGCGAGATCTACGAGCAGTACTTC

v_gene: TRBV18
abundance: .
d_gene: .
j_gene: TRBJ2-1
CDR3aa: CASSPDTVGGEQFF
CDR3nt: TGTGCCAGCTCACCGGATACAGTGGGCGGTGAGCAGTTCTTC

v_gene: TRBV5-1
abundance: .
d_gene: .
j_gene: TRBJ2-7
CDR3aa: CASSLMTDVPYEQYF
CDR3nt: TGCGCCAGCAGCTTGATGACAGACGTACCCTACGAGCAGTACTTC

v_gene: TRBV6-5
abundance: .
d_gene: .
j_gene: TRBJ2-2
CDR3aa: CASSYSGGTVHGELFF
CDR3nt: TGTGCCAGCAGTTACTCAGGGGGGACCGTGCACGGGGAGCTGTTTTTT

v_gene: TRBV13
abundance: .
d_gene: .
j_gene: TRBJ1-1
CDR3aa: CASSIPTSDRGTEAFF
CDR3nt: TGTGCCAGCAGCATTCCAACATCGGACCGGGGCACTGAAGCTTTCTTT